A selection of T cell receptor beta chains follows, all from one sample in a study of T cell responses to AZD1222 COVID-19 vaccine. Assay: immunoSEQ multiplex PCR; the TCRdb copy retains only in-frame clones and omits some. Counted here are 75,000 to 85,000 clones, roughly 80% occurring once; the ten biggest clones make up roughly 28%. The material sequenced was peripheral blood, taken 28 days after the second dose of the MenACWY control vaccine. The receptors originated from an adult who received the MenACWY meningococcal vaccine as a control. Both conserved end residues are part of each CDR3. The D gene is left open where the match is weak. Some rows mark clone size as missing; the rest say once, few, many or name a class of expanded clone.

clone_size: few
d_call: -
j_call: TRBJ1-1
v_call: TRBV2
cdr3_length: 13
cdr3_aa: CASSADGVTEAFF
cdr3_nt: TGTGCCAGCAGTGCCGATGGGGTCACTGAAGCTTTCTTT

clone_size: -
d_call: -
j_call: TRBJ1-2
v_call: TRBV15
cdr3_length: 14
cdr3_aa: CATSREGGNYGYTF
cdr3_nt: TGTGCCACCAGCAGAGAGGGAGGGAACTATGGCTACACCTTC

clone_size: few
d_call: -
j_call: TRBJ2-1
v_call: TRBV11-2
cdr3_length: 16
cdr3_aa: CASSSVVAEFYNEQFF
cdr3_nt: TGTGCCAGCAGCTCCGTGGTAGCGGAATTCTACAATGAGCAGTTCTTC

clone_size: -
d_call: TRBD1
j_call: TRBJ1-4
v_call: TRBV7-9
cdr3_length: 15
cdr3_aa: CASSSPTGVLEKLFF
cdr3_nt: TGTGCCAGCAGCTCTCCGACAGGGGTCCTAGAAAAACTGTTTTTT

clone_size: -
d_call: -
j_call: TRBJ1-2
v_call: TRBV5-1
cdr3_length: 13
cdr3_aa: CASSLLGQRGYTF
cdr3_nt: TGCGCCAGCAGCTTGTTAGGGCAGAGAGGCTACACCTTC

clone_size: -
d_call: -
j_call: TRBJ2-5
v_call: TRBV7-2
cdr3_length: 15
cdr3_aa: CASTPPGGNLITQYF
cdr3_nt: TGTGCCAGCACCCCCCCCGGCGGGAACCTCATTACCCAGTACTTC

clone_size: few
d_call: TRBD1
j_call: TRBJ1-4
v_call: TRBV7-2
cdr3_length: 15
cdr3_aa: CASSLSRGGGEKLFF
cdr3_nt: TGTGCCAGCAGCTTATCAAGAGGGGGCGGTGAAAAACTGTTTTTT

clone_size: -
d_call: -
j_call: TRBJ2-5
v_call: TRBV7-8
cdr3_length: 14
cdr3_aa: CASSLGGGGETQYF
cdr3_nt: TGTGCCAGCAGTTTAGGGGGGGGAGGAGAGACCCAGTACTTC

clone_size: -
d_call: -
j_call: TRBJ1-1
v_call: TRBV7-9
cdr3_length: 13
cdr3_aa: CASSLDMNTEAFF
cdr3_nt: TGTGCCAGCAGCTTAGACATGAACACTGAAGCTTTCTTT

clone_size: few
d_call: -
j_call: TRBJ1-2
v_call: TRBV6-5
cdr3_length: 11
cdr3_aa: CASGGGSGYTF
cdr3_nt: TGTGCCAGCGGAGGCGGTAGTGGCTACACCTTC

clone_size: once
d_call: TRBD1
j_call: TRBJ1-6
v_call: TRBV30
cdr3_length: 13
cdr3_aa: CAYMTGENSPLHF
cdr3_nt: TGTGCCTACATGACAGGGGAAAATTCACCCCTCCACTTT

clone_size: once
d_call: -
j_call: TRBJ1-2
v_call: TRBV15
cdr3_length: 18
cdr3_aa: CATSSHTQQGGPNYGYTF
cdr3_nt: TGTGCCACCAGCAGCCACACCCAGCAGGGAGGCCCCAACTATGGCTACACCTTC

clone_size: few
d_call: TRBD1
j_call: TRBJ1-1
v_call: TRBV30
cdr3_length: 14
cdr3_aa: CAWRRDRGRTEAFF
cdr3_nt: TGTGCCTGGAGGCGGGACAGGGGGAGGACTGAAGCTTTCTTT

clone_size: -
d_call: -
j_call: TRBJ1-5
v_call: TRBV7-2
cdr3_length: 15
cdr3_aa: CASSLAQGTNQPQHF
cdr3_nt: TGTGCCAGCAGCTTAGCACAGGGAACCAATCAGCCCCAGCATTTT

clone_size: once
d_call: TRBD1
j_call: TRBJ1-1
v_call: TRBV28
cdr3_length: 12
cdr3_aa: CASSLRTGGPFF
cdr3_nt: TGTGCCAGCAGCCTACGGACAGGGGGACCTTTCTTT

clone_size: -
d_call: TRBD1
j_call: TRBJ2-5
v_call: TRBV5-1
cdr3_length: 14
cdr3_aa: CASSFQGAAETQYF
cdr3_nt: TGCGCCAGCAGCTTCCAGGGGGCGGCGGAGACCCAGTACTTC

clone_size: -
d_call: -
j_call: TRBJ1-2
v_call: TRBV7-6
cdr3_length: 13
cdr3_aa: CASSLKEGTGYTF
cdr3_nt: TGTGCCAGCAGCTTAAAAGAGGGCACTGGCTACACCTTC

clone_size: -
d_call: -
j_call: TRBJ1-2
v_call: TRBV6-5
cdr3_length: 15
cdr3_aa: CASSYSSRGSYGYTF
cdr3_nt: TGTGCCAGCAGTTACTCCTCCAGGGGTTCCTATGGCTACACCTTC

clone_size: -
d_call: TRBD2
j_call: TRBJ2-1
v_call: TRBV19
cdr3_length: 17
cdr3_aa: CASSLAGTSGFYNEQFF
cdr3_nt: TGTGCCAGTAGCCTCGCCGGGACTAGCGGGTTCTACAATGAGCAGTTCTTC

clone_size: -
d_call: -
j_call: TRBJ1-4
v_call: TRBV5-7
cdr3_length: 11
cdr3_aa: CASSYGGGLFF
cdr3_nt: TGTGCCAGCAGCTACGGGGGGGGACTGTTTTTT

clone_size: -
d_call: -
j_call: TRBJ2-7
v_call: TRBV20-1
cdr3_length: 12
cdr3_aa: CSASPLGYEQYF
cdr3_nt: TGCAGTGCTAGTCCGTTGGGATACGAGCAGTACTTC

clone_size: -
d_call: TRBD1
j_call: TRBJ1-1
v_call: TRBV30
cdr3_length: 13
cdr3_aa: CACDISGGLRVFF
cdr3_nt: TGTGCCTGCGATATCTCAGGGGGATTAAGGGTTTTCTTT

clone_size: -
d_call: -
j_call: TRBJ2-6
v_call: TRBV29-1
cdr3_length: 13
cdr3_aa: CSVAESGANVLTF
cdr3_nt: TGCAGCGTCGCAGAATCTGGGGCCAACGTCCTGACTTTC

clone_size: -
d_call: TRBD1
j_call: TRBJ1-5
v_call: TRBV2
cdr3_length: 14
cdr3_aa: CASSETGGAQPQHF
cdr3_nt: TGTGCCAGCAGTGAAACAGGGGGCGCACAGCCCCAGCATTTT

clone_size: -
d_call: -
j_call: TRBJ1-1
v_call: TRBV5-1
cdr3_length: 16
cdr3_aa: CASNLLASSMNTEAFF
cdr3_nt: TGCGCCAGCAATCTATTGGCGTCCAGCATGAACACTGAAGCTTTCTTT

clone_size: -
d_call: -
j_call: TRBJ2-3
v_call: TRBV19
cdr3_length: 14
cdr3_aa: CASSEQGRTDTQYF
cdr3_nt: TGTGCCAGCAGCGAACAGGGCCGAACAGATACGCAGTATTTT

clone_size: -
d_call: -
j_call: TRBJ2-1
v_call: TRBV11-2
cdr3_length: 12
cdr3_aa: CASMGPTREQFF
cdr3_nt: TGTGCCAGCATGGGCCCAACGAGAGAGCAGTTCTTC

clone_size: -
d_call: -
j_call: TRBJ1-2
v_call: TRBV19
cdr3_length: 14
cdr3_aa: CASSPTPGTYGYTF
cdr3_nt: TGTGCCAGTAGTCCTACCCCCGGGACCTATGGCTACACCTTC

clone_size: -
d_call: -
j_call: TRBJ2-2
v_call: TRBV9
cdr3_length: 14
cdr3_aa: CASSVGPDTGELFF
cdr3_nt: TGTGCCAGCAGCGTAGGCCCGGACACCGGGGAGCTGTTTTTT